This T cell receptor (beta chain) is from a study of T cells in Graves' hyperthyroidism and ophthalmopathy. Study-wide background: Peripheral blood was obtained at initial diagnosis, preceding any treatment.

There are a few counts of this clonotype. Its matching antigen is unknown. Study conclusions and caveats: Most thyroid clonotypes with frequency above 0.001 were detected in blood.

RNA transcripts yielded amplified TCR beta CDR3 regions. HTBI primers were the set used in a first-round RT-PCR of the TCR CDR3. TCRdb passed the multiplex PCR reads through MiXCR, listing each CDR3 protein once. The table includes roughly 650,000 distinct CDR3 sequences, 16% detected once. Those patients with uncontrolled infection, other autoimmune disease, pregnancy or lactation were excluded. From approximately 9.3 ml of fresh peripheral blood, PBMCs were isolated. Germline-derived CDR1 and CDR2 are MNHNS and SASEGT. Trimming removed 6 bases from V and 1 base from J, with 15 bases in between. This CDR3 comprises 15 residues.

The receptor was derived from a woman between 40 and 50 years old with Graves' ophthalmopathy. The specimen sequenced was blood. The chain carries TRBV6-1 and TRBJ1-2; D unresolved. CDR3 sequence: CASSPDGPRNYGYTF. The CDR3 nucleotides are TGTGCCAGCAGCCCCGACGGACCTCGTAACTATGGCTACACCTTC.